This TCR beta chain was captured in a study of shared clonotypes between healthy human individuals. General observations from the study: Though the depth was large, rarefaction showed that sorted-subset sequencing was incomplete.

The test was conducted at deep level. TCRdb's table, derived via immunoSEQ multiplex PCR, lists solely in-frame clones and lacks some. Among about 1 million clones listed, about 70% were seen once. The CDR3 has 16 amino acids. Germline CDR1 reads MDHEN; CDR2 reads SYDVKM. The V and J ends lost 3 bases and 7 bases respectively, with 19 bases between them. A word on this clone: Its antigen is unknown.

The specimen was memory CD4+ T cells sorted from blood. Subset specified: CD45RA-negative fraction. This sequence originates from a man between 18 and 29 years old in good health. V usage is TRBV28 and J usage is TRBJ2-1, with D possibly TRBD2 on 5 matching bases. The CDR3 protein is CASSFIVGASGNEQFF. The CDR3 nucleotides read TGTGCCAGCAGTTTTATCGTGGGAGCATCGGGGAATGAGCAGTTCTTC. The whole variable domain, remainder taken from reference TRBV28 and TRBJ2-1, is DVKVTQSSRYLVKRTGEKVFLECVQDMDHENMFWYRQDPGLGLRLIYFSYDVKMKEKGDIPEGYSVSREKKERFSLILESASTNQTSMYLCASSFIVGASGNEQFFGPGTRLTVL.